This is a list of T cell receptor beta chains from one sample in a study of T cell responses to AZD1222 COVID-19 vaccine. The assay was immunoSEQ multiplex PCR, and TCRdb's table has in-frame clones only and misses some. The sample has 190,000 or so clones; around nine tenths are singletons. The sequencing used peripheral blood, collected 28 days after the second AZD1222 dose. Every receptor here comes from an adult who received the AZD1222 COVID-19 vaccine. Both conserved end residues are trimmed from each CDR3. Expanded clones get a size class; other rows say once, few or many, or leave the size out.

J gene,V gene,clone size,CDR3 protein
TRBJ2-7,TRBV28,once,ASSWTRPEQY
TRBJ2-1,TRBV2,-,ASTRGGVWEGDNEQF
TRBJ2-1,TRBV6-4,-,AERGRDNCNEQF
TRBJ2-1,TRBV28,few,ASSLFRGYNEQF
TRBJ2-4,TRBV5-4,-,ASSPGPGLAGEQGKNIQY
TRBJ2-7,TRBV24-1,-,ATRGSGGTSGSYEQY
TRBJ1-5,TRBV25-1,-,ASSASGQGHQPQH
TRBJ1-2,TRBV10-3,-,AISAREGYT
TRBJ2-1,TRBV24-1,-,ATSDLPDGPNEQF
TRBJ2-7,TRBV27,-,ASSPFQGPYEQY
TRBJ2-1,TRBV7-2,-,ASTLAGGSYNEQF
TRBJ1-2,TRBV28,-,ASSPGGLTNYGYT
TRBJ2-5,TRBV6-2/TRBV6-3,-,ASSYGPETQY
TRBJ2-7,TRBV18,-,ASSPPGAQEQY
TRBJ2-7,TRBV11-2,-,ASSSRQGALPGNEQY
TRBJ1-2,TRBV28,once,ASSLSGEGYT
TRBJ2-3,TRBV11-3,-,ASSIRGLAGALDTQY
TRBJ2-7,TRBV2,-,ASTNSGSREQY
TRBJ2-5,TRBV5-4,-,ASKYTGTRQRRQETQY
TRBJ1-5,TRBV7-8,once,ASSLGRFNQPQH
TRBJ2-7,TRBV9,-,ASSPLGGTIPYEQY
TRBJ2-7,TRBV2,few,ASSRDYINYEQY
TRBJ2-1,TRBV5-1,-,ASSFSAVLSGSSYNEQF
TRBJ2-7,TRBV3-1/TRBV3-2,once,ASSQEGAYEQY
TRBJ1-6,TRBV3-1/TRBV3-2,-,ASSQDRAYSPLH
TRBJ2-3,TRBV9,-,ASSGWDRETDTQY
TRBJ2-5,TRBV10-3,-,AISGSLQETQY
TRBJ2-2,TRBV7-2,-,ASILWVAGVSGELF